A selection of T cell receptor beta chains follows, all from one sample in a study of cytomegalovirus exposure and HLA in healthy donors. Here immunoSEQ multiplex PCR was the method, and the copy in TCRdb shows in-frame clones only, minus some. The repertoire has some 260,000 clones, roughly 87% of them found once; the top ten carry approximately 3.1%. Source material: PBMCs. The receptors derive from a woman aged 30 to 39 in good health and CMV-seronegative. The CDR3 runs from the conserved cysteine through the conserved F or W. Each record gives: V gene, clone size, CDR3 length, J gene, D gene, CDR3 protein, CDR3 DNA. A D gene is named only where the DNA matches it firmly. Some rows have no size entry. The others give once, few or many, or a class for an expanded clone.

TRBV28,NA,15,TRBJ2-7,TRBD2,CASSPGLAGAYEQYF,TGTGCCAGCAGTCCGGGACTAGCGGGAGCCTACGAGCAGTACTTC
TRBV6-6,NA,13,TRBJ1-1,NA,CASSYPGTTEAFF,TGTGCCAGCAGTTATCCCGGTACGACTGAAGCTTTCTTT
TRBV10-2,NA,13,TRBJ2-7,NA,CATGKRRAYEQYF,TGCGCCACCGGTAAGCGTAGGGCCTACGAGCAGTACTTC
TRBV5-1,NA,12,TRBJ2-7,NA,CASSPDGYEQYF,TGCGCCAGCAGCCCGGACGGCTACGAGCAGTACTTC
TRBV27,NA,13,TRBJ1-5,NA,CASSLSVGQPQHF,TGTGCCAGCAGTTTATCGGTGGGGCAGCCCCAGCATTTT
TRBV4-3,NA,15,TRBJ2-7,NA,CASSQGTSVLYEQYF,TGCGCCAGCAGCCAAGGGACCAGTGTCCTCTACGAGCAGTACTTC
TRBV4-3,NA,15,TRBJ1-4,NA,CASSQDRQIDEKLFF,TGCGCCAGCAGCCAAGATAGACAGATAGATGAAAAACTGTTTTTT
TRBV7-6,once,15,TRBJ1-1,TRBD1,CASSARQGENTEAFF,TGTGCCAGTAGCGCCCGACAGGGAGAGAACACTGAAGCTTTCTTT
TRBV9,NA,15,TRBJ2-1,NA,CASSVRGSSYNEQFF,TGTGCCAGCAGCGTGCGAGGGAGCTCCTACAATGAGCAGTTCTTC
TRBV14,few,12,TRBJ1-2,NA,CASSPDTYGYTF,TGTGCCAGCAGCCCGGACACCTATGGCTACACCTTC
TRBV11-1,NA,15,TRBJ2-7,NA,CASSLRSGRSDEQYF,TGTGCCAGCAGCTTAAGAAGTGGCCGTTCGGACGAGCAGTACTTC
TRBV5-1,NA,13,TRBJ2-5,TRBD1,CASSQQGEETQYF,TGCGCCAGCAGCCAGCAGGGGGAAGAGACCCAGTACTTC
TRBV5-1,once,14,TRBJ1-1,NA,CASSLISSDTEAFF,TGCGCCAGCAGCTTGATATCCAGCGACACTGAAGCTTTCTTT
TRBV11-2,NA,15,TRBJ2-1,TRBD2,CASSGLAGAYNEQFF,TGTGCCAGCAGCGGATTAGCGGGAGCCTACAATGAGCAGTTCTTC
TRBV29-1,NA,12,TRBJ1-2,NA,CSVFGGRDGYTF,TGCAGCGTTTTTGGGGGGAGGGATGGCTACACCTTC
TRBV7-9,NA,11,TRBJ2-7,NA,CASGVTYEQYF,TGTGCCAGCGGAGTCACCTACGAGCAGTACTTC
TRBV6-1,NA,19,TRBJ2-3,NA,CASSEEGPSIRIDTDTQYF,TGTGCCAGCAGTGAAGAGGGGCCTAGTATAAGGATCGACACAGATACGCAGTATTTT
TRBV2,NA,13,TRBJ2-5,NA,CASSEAVLGTQYF,TGTGCCAGCAGTGAAGCCGTATTGGGGACCCAGTACTTC
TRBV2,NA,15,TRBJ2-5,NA,CASSGGASILETQYF,TGTGCCAGCAGTGGAGGGGCTAGTATTCTTGAGACCCAGTACTTC
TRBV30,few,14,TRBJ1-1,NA,CAWSQLVGWTEAFF,TGTGCCTGGAGCCAATTAGTGGGTTGGACTGAAGCTTTCTTT
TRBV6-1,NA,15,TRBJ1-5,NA,CASSEVAGPNQPQHF,TGTGCCAGCAGTGAAGTTGCCGGACCCAATCAGCCCCAGCATTTT
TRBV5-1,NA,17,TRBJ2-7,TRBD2,CASSLRVTSVPAGEQYF,TGCGCCAGCAGCTTGAGGGTGACTAGCGTACCGGCGGGTGAGCAGTACTTC
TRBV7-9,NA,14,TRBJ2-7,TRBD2,CASSPRTSPYEQYF,TGTGCCAGCAGCCCCCGGACTAGCCCCTACGAGCAGTACTTC
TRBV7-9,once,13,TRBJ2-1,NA,CASSLGSYNEQFF,TGTGCCAGCAGCTTAGGGTCTTACAATGAGCAGTTCTTC
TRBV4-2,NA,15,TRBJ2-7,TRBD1,CASSQDRGLSYEQYF,TGTGCCAGCAGCCAAGACAGGGGGCTATCGTACGAGCAGTACTTC
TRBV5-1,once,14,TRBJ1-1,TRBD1,CASSRQGENTEAFF,TGCGCCAGCAGTCGACAGGGCGAGAACACTGAAGCTTTCTTT
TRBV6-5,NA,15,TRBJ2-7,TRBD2,CASSYSLAGADEQYF,TGTGCCAGCAGTTACTCGCTAGCGGGAGCCGACGAGCAGTACTTC
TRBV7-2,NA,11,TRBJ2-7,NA,CASSGTYEQYF,TGTGCCAGCAGCGGGACCTACGAGCAGTACTTC
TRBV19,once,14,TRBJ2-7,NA,CASSIGGTSYEQYF,TGTGCCAGTAGTATTGGGGGAACTAGCTACGAGCAGTACTTC
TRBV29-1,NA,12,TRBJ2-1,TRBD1,CSVDQGADEQFF,TGCAGCGTTGACCAGGGGGCCGATGAGCAGTTCTTC
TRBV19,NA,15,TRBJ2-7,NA,CASSVTRGSSYEQYF,TGTGCCAGTAGTGTTACAAGGGGAAGCTCCTACGAGCAGTACTTC
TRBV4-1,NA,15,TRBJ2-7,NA,CASSQRDGGFYEQYF,TGCGCCAGCAGCCAACGGGACGGAGGATTTTACGAGCAGTACTTC
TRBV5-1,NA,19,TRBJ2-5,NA,CASSFSSSMVRFRQETQYF,TGCGCCAGCAGCTTCAGTTCTTCAATGGTGAGGTTTCGCCAAGAGACCCAGTACTTC
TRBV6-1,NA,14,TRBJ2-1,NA,CASSDAGWRNEQFF,TGTGCCAGCAGTGATGCAGGGTGGCGCAATGAGCAGTTCTTC
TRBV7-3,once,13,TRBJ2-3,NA,CASSSHGGDTQYF,TGTGCCAGCAGCTCCCACGGGGGAGATACGCAGTATTTT